This TCR beta chain was profiled in a study of prognosis after radiotherapy for stage I lung cancer. Study-level information: Stereotactic body radiotherapy was given without concurrent therapy, and no patient received both at once.

This clonotype was counted ten times or more. Its antigen is still unknown. Study outcomes and limitations: Usage of the TRBV and TRBJ genes (in patients with versus without metastases) was reportedly different. It was not determined whether the expanded TCR clones were tumor-specific.

There are 13 residues in the CDR3. The ends were cut back, 5 bases at V and 5 bases at J, with 12 bases in the middle. Germline V gives CDR1 KGHSH, CDR2 LQKENI. The authors amplified TCR beta CDR3 from genomic DNA using two-round multiplex PCR. The use of primers specific to each TRBV and TRBJ gene characterized first-round PCR. TCRdb analysed the multiplex PCR reads with MiXCR anew, one entry per CDR3 protein. The sample consists of over 50,000 distinct CDR3 sequences, under 45% of them appearing once. The origin of this receptor is a donor over 45 with non-small cell lung cancer. The input for sequencing was PBMCs, taken before or after stereotactic body radiation therapy (not recorded which). This chain joins TRBV18 and TRBJ2-5; no firm D call. The CDR3 DNA reads as TGTGCCAGCTCATTCATCAGTCAGGAGACCCAGTACTTC. Translation gives CASSFISQETQYF.